This TCR beta chain was found in a study of T cells in Graves' hyperthyroidism and ophthalmopathy. V gave up 5 bases and J gave up 3 bases; unmatched junction bases: 16. The germline CDR1 and CDR2 sequences are SGHTA and FQGNSA. This CDR3 contains 17 residues. Overall study findings and caveats: Most clonotypes expanded in thyroid above 0.001 were likewise present in blood.

RNA transcripts served as the template for amplifying TCR beta CDR3 regions. The study used the HTBI primer set for a first-round RT-PCR of the TCR CDR3. TCRdb redid the calling of the multiplex PCR reads with MiXCR, one entry per CDR3 protein. The sample contains 530,000 or so distinct CDR3 sequences, roughly 50% of which appear only once. This clonotype was counted once. Its target is unknown. This TCR derives from a woman between 18 and 29 years old with Graves' hyperthyroidism. V gene TRBV7-2 combines with J gene TRBJ2-7, with TRBD2 identical over 7 bases. Sample: peripheral blood or thyroid tissue (not recorded which). CDR3 sequence: CASSLGMWQGGYYEQYF. The CDR3 DNA sequence: TGTGCCAGCAGCCTAGGGATGTGGCAGGGAGGGTACTACGAGCAGTACTTC.